Listed below are T cell receptor beta chains from one sample, sequenced in a study of T cell responses to AZD1222 COVID-19 vaccine. Method: immunoSEQ multiplex PCR; TCRdb's copy keeps in-frame clones and lacks some. The sample carries about 150,000 clones, roughly 92% recorded once. This specimen consisted of peripheral blood, obtained on day 0 of AZD1222 vaccination. Receptor source: an adult in good health. CDR3s include the opening cysteine and the closing phenylalanine or tryptophan. A D gene is named only where the DNA matches it firmly. Only some rows state a clone size, as once, few, many or a class for expanded clones.

size: NA
J: TRBJ1-1
V: TRBV19
D: TRBD1
CDR3: CASRTGDSQAFF
DNA: TGTGCCAGTAGGACAGGGGACTCTCAAGCTTTCTTT

size: NA
J: TRBJ1-2
V: TRBV11-2
D: NA
CDR3: CASSFHEEFGYTF
DNA: TGTGCCAGCAGCTTCCACGAAGAATTTGGCTACACCTTC

size: NA
J: TRBJ1-1
V: TRBV28
D: NA
CDR3: CASRSLNTEAFF
DNA: TGTGCCAGCAGATCTTTGAACACTGAAGCTTTCTTT

size: NA
J: TRBJ2-7
V: TRBV19
D: NA
CDR3: CASSIEGPGYEQYF
DNA: TGTGCCAGTAGTATAGAGGGCCCGGGGTACGAGCAGTACTTC

size: few
J: TRBJ1-5
V: TRBV4-1
D: TRBD1
CDR3: CASSQAGTGGNQPQHF
DNA: TGCGCCAGCAGCCAAGCCGGGACAGGGGGCAATCAGCCCCAGCATTTT

size: NA
J: TRBJ1-2
V: TRBV27
D: NA
CDR3: CASSLDPMGYTF
DNA: TGTGCCAGCAGTTTAGATCCGATGGGCTACACCTTC

size: NA
J: TRBJ2-1
V: TRBV28
D: NA
CDR3: CASSLALGEQFF
DNA: TGTGCCAGCAGTTTAGCGCTGGGTGAGCAGTTCTTC

size: NA
J: TRBJ2-1
V: TRBV11-1
D: TRBD2
CDR3: CASSPGLAAYNEQFF
DNA: TGTGCCAGCAGCCCGGGACTAGCGGCCTACAATGAGCAGTTCTTC

size: NA
J: TRBJ2-2
V: TRBV19
D: TRBD1
CDR3: CASTIPGTGGGTGELFF
DNA: TGTGCCAGCACCATCCCGGGAACAGGGGGCGGCACCGGGGAGCTGTTTTTT

size: few
J: TRBJ2-7
V: TRBV18
D: TRBD1
CDR3: CASSPSVIDRGYPYEQYF
DNA: TGTGCCAGCTCACCCAGTGTGATCGACAGGGGATATCCCTACGAGCAGTACTTC

size: NA
J: TRBJ1-1
V: TRBV3-1/TRBV3-2
D: NA
CDR3: CASSQGTEAFF
DNA: TGTGCCAGCAGCCAGGGAACTGAAGCTTTCTTT

size: NA
J: TRBJ2-7
V: TRBV3-1/TRBV3-2
D: NA
CDR3: CASSQDTTSYEQYF
DNA: TGTGCCAGCAGCCAAGATACGACAAGCTACGAGCAGTACTTC

size: once
J: TRBJ2-7
V: TRBV6-5
D: NA
CDR3: CASSNRPPYEQYF
DNA: TGTGCCAGCAGTAACAGGCCACCCTACGAGCAGTACTTC

size: NA
J: TRBJ1-6
V: TRBV5-1
D: TRBD1
CDR3: CASSLDRGSPLHF
DNA: TGCGCCAGCAGCTTGGACAGGGGTTCACCCCTCCACTTT

size: NA
J: TRBJ2-3
V: TRBV5-1
D: TRBD1
CDR3: CASSPVTGLTDTQYF
DNA: TGCGCCAGCAGCCCAGTGACAGGGCTCACAGATACGCAGTATTTT

size: NA
J: TRBJ1-1
V: TRBV5-1
D: TRBD1
CDR3: CASSGGTVGGTEAFF
DNA: TGCGCCAGCAGCGGAGGGACAGTTGGAGGCACTGAAGCTTTCTTT

size: NA
J: TRBJ2-1
V: TRBV2
D: NA
CDR3: CASSAPGGTSYNEQFF
DNA: TGTGCCAGCTCAGCCCCTGGGGGGACCTCCTACAATGAGCAGTTCTTC

size: NA
J: TRBJ2-2
V: TRBV7-2
D: TRBD1
CDR3: CASSPRQGAAGELFF
DNA: TGTGCCAGCAGCCCAAGACAGGGGGCGGCCGGGGAGCTGTTTTTT

size: once
J: TRBJ1-3
V: TRBV5-4
D: TRBD1
CDR3: CASSPWSDRGQARGNTIYF
DNA: TGTGCCAGCAGCCCTTGGTCGGACAGGGGGCAGGCAAGGGGAAACACCATATATTTT

size: NA
J: TRBJ1-2
V: TRBV12-3/TRBV12-4
D: NA
CDR3: CASRLTANYGYTF
DNA: TGTGCCAGCAGATTGACAGCTAACTATGGCTACACCTTC

size: NA
J: TRBJ2-3
V: TRBV28
D: NA
CDR3: CASSSLQRVTDTQYF
DNA: TGTGCCAGCAGTTCCTTGCAGCGGGTAACAGATACGCAGTATTTT

size: NA
J: TRBJ1-3
V: TRBV2
D: NA
CDR3: CASSELEGASSLGGIYF
DNA: TGTGCCAGCAGTGAACTGGAAGGGGCTTCCTCCTTAGGGGGCATATATTTT

size: NA
J: TRBJ2-5
V: TRBV6-1
D: NA
CDR3: CASSEARETWTQYF
DNA: TGTGCCAGCAGTGAAGCGAGAGAGACATGGACCCAGTACTTC

size: NA
J: TRBJ2-7
V: TRBV5-3
D: NA
CDR3: CARSLRTPGSYEQYF
DNA: TGTGCCAGAAGCCTCAGGACCCCCGGATCCTACGAGCAGTACTTC

size: NA
J: TRBJ2-3
V: TRBV3-1/TRBV3-2
D: NA
CDR3: CASSQYSDFGTDTQYF
DNA: TGTGCCAGCAGCCAATACTCTGACTTCGGCACAGATACGCAGTATTTT

size: NA
J: TRBJ2-4
V: TRBV6-2/TRBV6-3
D: TRBD2
CDR3: CASSYSLGTSGNLAKNIQYF
DNA: TGTGCCAGCAGTTACTCGCTAGGGACTAGCGGAAATCTAGCCAAAAACATTCAGTACTTC

size: NA
J: TRBJ1-4
V: TRBV10-3
D: TRBD1
CDR3: CAISPRDSNEKLFF
DNA: TGTGCCATCAGTCCCCGGGACAGTAATGAAAAACTGTTTTTT

size: many
J: TRBJ2-2
V: TRBV24-1
D: NA
CDR3: CATSDWGTRAGELFF
DNA: TGTGCCACCAGTGATTGGGGTACTAGGGCCGGGGAGCTGTTTTTT

size: NA
J: TRBJ2-7
V: TRBV6-2/TRBV6-3
D: NA
CDR3: CASSLGASSYEQYF
DNA: TGTGCCAGCAGCTTGGGGGCGAGCTCCTACGAGCAGTACTTC

size: NA
J: TRBJ2-2
V: TRBV13
D: TRBD2
CDR3: CASSFWQGVWGAGAVAAGELFF
DNA: TGTGCCAGCAGCTTCTGGCAGGGTGTTTGGGGAGCGGGAGCGGTTGCAGCCGGGGAGCTGTTTTTT

size: NA
J: TRBJ1-2
V: TRBV4-3
D: NA
CDR3: CASSQVSGSNLWSYTF
DNA: TGCGCCAGCAGCCAAGTTTCAGGCAGTAACCTATGGAGCTACACCTTC

size: NA
J: TRBJ1-1
V: TRBV30
D: NA
CDR3: CAWKAQGETEAFF
DNA: TGTGCCTGGAAAGCCCAGGGTGAGACTGAAGCTTTCTTT

size: NA
J: TRBJ2-1
V: TRBV19
D: TRBD2
CDR3: CASSDGRVLYGNEQFF
DNA: TGTGCCAGTAGTGATGGGAGGGTCCTTTACGGCAATGAGCAGTTCTTC

size: NA
J: TRBJ1-6
V: TRBV6-5
D: NA
CDR3: CASSYRGNNSPLHF
DNA: TGTGCCAGCAGTTACAGGGGGAACAATTCACCCCTCCACTTT

size: NA
J: TRBJ2-2
V: TRBV7-2
D: TRBD2
CDR3: CASSLVGLAGGPPGELFF
DNA: TGTGCCAGCAGCTTAGTGGGGCTAGCGGGGGGGCCTCCCGGGGAGCTGTTTTTT

size: once
J: TRBJ1-3
V: TRBV5-8
D: TRBD1
CDR3: CASSRWGQGDSGNTIYF
DNA: TGTGCCAGCAGCCGGTGGGGACAGGGAGACTCTGGAAACACCATATATTTT

size: NA
J: TRBJ2-5
V: TRBV5-4
D: NA
CDR3: CATSGTLQETQYF
DNA: TGTGCCACCTCCGGGACCCTCCAAGAGACCCAGTACTTC

size: NA
J: TRBJ2-1
V: TRBV20-1
D: NA
CDR3: CSASRLASNEQFF
DNA: TGCAGTGCTAGTCGGCTAGCGTCCAATGAGCAGTTCTTC

size: NA
J: TRBJ1-2
V: TRBV7-8
D: TRBD1
CDR3: CASSESGTGLLSRYGYTF
DNA: TGTGCCAGCAGCGAATCCGGGACAGGGCTCCTTTCCCGCTATGGCTACACCTTC

size: NA
J: TRBJ2-7
V: TRBV6-5
D: NA
CDR3: CASSYSEFEQYF
DNA: TGTGCCAGCAGTTACTCGGAGTTCGAGCAGTACTTC

size: NA
J: TRBJ2-1
V: TRBV7-8
D: TRBD1
CDR3: CASSHQTGASYNEQFF
DNA: TGTGCCAGCAGCCATCAGACAGGGGCCTCCTACAATGAGCAGTTCTTC

size: NA
J: TRBJ1-4
V: TRBV6-5
D: NA
CDR3: CASSPSALAGKLFF
DNA: TGTGCCAGCAGTCCTTCCGCATTGGCCGGAAAACTGTTTTTT

size: NA
J: TRBJ1-4
V: TRBV2
D: NA
CDR3: CASSRQENEKLFF
DNA: TGTGCCAGCAGTAGGCAGGAGAATGAAAAACTGTTTTTT

size: once
J: TRBJ1-1
V: TRBV9
D: NA
CDR3: CASSVPETDSVNTEAFF
DNA: TGTGCCAGCAGCGTACCAGAAACGGACAGCGTGAACACTGAAGCTTTCTTT

size: once
J: TRBJ2-1
V: TRBV19
D: NA
CDR3: CASSIPGAASYNEQFF
DNA: TGTGCCAGTAGTATACCAGGGGCTGCTTCCTACAATGAGCAGTTCTTC

size: NA
J: TRBJ2-7
V: TRBV28
D: NA
CDR3: CASSLPTVTYEQYF
DNA: TGTGCCAGCAGTTTACCGACAGTTACCTACGAGCAGTACTTC

size: NA
J: TRBJ1-5
V: TRBV7-2
D: NA
CDR3: CASSTGPHNQPQHF
DNA: TGTGCCAGCAGCACGGGACCGCACAATCAGCCCCAGCATTTT

size: NA
J: TRBJ2-3
V: TRBV30
D: NA
CDR3: CAWSLSGHPTDTQYF
DNA: TGTGCCTGGAGCCTTTCGGGACATCCCACAGATACGCAGTATTTT

size: NA
J: TRBJ2-2
V: TRBV7-3
D: NA
CDR3: CASSLKREGYTGELFF
DNA: TGTGCCAGCAGCTTAAAAAGGGAAGGGTACACCGGGGAGCTGTTTTTT

size: NA
J: TRBJ1-5
V: TRBV28
D: NA
CDR3: CASSLWVPFTGNRPQHF
DNA: TGTGCCAGCAGTTTATGGGTACCCTTTACCGGGAATCGACCCCAGCATTTT

size: NA
J: TRBJ1-1
V: TRBV10-3
D: NA
CDR3: CAISGRGSVNTEAFF
DNA: TGTGCCATCAGTGGACGGGGGAGTGTGAACACTGAAGCTTTCTTT

size: NA
J: TRBJ2-3
V: TRBV5-1
D: NA
CDR3: CASSLASTGGTDTQYF
DNA: TGCGCCAGCAGCTTGGCCTCTACTGGGGGCACAGATACGCAGTATTTT

size: once
J: TRBJ2-3
V: TRBV3-1/TRBV3-2
D: NA
CDR3: CASSTPWQGSTDTQYF
DNA: TGTGCCAGCAGCACCCCGTGGCAGGGCTCCACAGATACGCAGTATTTT

size: NA
J: TRBJ1-5
V: TRBV21-1
D: NA
CDR3: CASSNHRDRGNQPQHF
DNA: TGTGCCAGCAGCAACCACAGGGACCGGGGCAATCAGCCCCAGCATTTT

size: NA
J: TRBJ1-1
V: TRBV6-5
D: NA
CDR3: CASSLLLRLNTEAFF
DNA: TGTGCCAGCAGTTTACTCCTACGGCTGAACACTGAAGCTTTCTTT

size: NA
J: TRBJ2-7
V: TRBV5-1
D: NA
CDR3: CASSEQEYEQYF
DNA: TGCGCCAGCAGCGAACAGGAATACGAGCAGTACTTC

size: NA
J: TRBJ2-3
V: TRBV24-1
D: NA
CDR3: CATSDKGVGTDTQYF
DNA: TGTGCCACCAGTGACAAGGGGGTGGGCACAGATACGCAGTATTTT

size: NA
J: TRBJ1-1
V: TRBV4-1
D: TRBD1
CDR3: CASSQTPWTGKAFF
DNA: TGCGCCAGCAGCCAGACGCCTTGGACAGGGAAAGCTTTCTTT